This T cell receptor beta chain derives from a study of blood T cell repertoires in COVID-19. Across the study: There were acute and convalescent COVID-19 samples, and they came from the United States, Italy and Spain.

This clone was found a few times. Trimming cost V 3 bases and J 6 bases, with 16 bases left between them. CDR1 and CDR2 (germline): MDHEN, SYDVKM. CDR3 size: 15 residues. Profiling relied on immunoSEQ multiplex PCR, and the TCRdb table lists in-frame clones only, not all of them. The data hold more than 20,000 clones, with around 89% observed a single time. The sequencing input was peripheral blood. This TCR came from a woman aged 55-69 years with active COVID-19. This chain links TRBV28 with TRBJ2-3; D perhaps matches TRBD2 (7 bases). DNA for the CDR3: TGTGCCAGCAGTTTTCTTGGCGGGGGCCAGGATACGCAGTATTTT. Its protein is CASSFLGGGQDTQYF.